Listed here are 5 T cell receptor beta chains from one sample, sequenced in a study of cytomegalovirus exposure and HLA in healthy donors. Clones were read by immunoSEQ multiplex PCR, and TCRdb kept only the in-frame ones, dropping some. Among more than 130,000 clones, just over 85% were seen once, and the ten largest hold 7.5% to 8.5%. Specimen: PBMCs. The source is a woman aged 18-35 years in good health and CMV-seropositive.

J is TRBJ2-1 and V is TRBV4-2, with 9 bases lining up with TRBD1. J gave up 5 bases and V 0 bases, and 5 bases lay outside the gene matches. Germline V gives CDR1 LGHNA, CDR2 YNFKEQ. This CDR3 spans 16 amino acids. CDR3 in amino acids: CASSQDPGQGNNEQFF. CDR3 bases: TGTGCCAGCAGCCAAGATCCTGGACAGGGGAACAATGAGCAGTTCTTC.

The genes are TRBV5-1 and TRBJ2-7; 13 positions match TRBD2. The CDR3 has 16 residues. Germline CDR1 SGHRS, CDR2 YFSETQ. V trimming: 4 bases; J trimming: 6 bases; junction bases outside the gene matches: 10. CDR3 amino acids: CASSPKILAGGGEQYF. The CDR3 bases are TGCGCCAGCAGCCCTAAAATACTAGCGGGAGGGGGCGAGCAGTACTTC.

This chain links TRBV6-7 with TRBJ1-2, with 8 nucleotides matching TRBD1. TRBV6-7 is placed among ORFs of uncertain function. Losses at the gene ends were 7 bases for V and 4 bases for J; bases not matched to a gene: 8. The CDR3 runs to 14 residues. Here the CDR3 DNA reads TGTGCCAGCACCACCATCAGGGGGCCCTATGGCTACACCTTC. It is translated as CASTTIRGPYGYTF.

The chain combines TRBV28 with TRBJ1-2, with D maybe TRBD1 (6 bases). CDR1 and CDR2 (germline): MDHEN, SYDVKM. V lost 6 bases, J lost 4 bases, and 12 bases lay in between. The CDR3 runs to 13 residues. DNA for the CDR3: TGTGCCAGCAGCCAGGACAGCTCCTATGGCTACACCTTC. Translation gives CASSQDSSYGYTF.

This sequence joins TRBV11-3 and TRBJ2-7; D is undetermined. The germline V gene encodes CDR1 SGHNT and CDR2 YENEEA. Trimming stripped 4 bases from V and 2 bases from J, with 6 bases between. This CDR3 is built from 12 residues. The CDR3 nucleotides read TGTGCCAGCAGCTCTAATACCTACGAGCAGTACTTC. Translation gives CASSSNTYEQYF.